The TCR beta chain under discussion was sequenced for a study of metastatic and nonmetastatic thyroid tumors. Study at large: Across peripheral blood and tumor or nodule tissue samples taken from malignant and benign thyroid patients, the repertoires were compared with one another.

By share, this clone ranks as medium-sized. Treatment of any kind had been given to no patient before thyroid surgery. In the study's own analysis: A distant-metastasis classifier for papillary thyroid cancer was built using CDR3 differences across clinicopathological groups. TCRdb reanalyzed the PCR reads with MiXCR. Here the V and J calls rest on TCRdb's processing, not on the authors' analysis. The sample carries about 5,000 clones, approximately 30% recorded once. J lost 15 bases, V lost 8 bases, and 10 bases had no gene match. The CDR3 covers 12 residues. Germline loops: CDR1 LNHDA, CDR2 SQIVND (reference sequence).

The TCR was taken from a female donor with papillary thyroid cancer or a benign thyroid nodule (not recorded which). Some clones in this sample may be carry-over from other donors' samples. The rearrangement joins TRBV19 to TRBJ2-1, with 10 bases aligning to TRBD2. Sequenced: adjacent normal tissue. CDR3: CASAGLAGVRFF. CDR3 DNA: TGTGCCAGTGCAGGGCTAGCGGGAGTTCGGTTCTTC.